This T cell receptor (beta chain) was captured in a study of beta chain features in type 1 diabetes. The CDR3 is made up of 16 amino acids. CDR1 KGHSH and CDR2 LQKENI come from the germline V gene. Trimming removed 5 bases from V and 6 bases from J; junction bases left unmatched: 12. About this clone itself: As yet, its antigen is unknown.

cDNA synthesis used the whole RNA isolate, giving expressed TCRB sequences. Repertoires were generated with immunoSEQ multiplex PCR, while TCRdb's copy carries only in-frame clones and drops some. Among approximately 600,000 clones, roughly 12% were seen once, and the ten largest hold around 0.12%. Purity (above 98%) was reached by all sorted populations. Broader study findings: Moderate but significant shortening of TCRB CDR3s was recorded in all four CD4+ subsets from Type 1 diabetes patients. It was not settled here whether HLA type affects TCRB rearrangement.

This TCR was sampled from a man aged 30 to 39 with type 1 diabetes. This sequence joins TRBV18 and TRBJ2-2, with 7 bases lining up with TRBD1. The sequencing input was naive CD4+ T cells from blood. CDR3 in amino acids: CASSAAQGSPPGELFF. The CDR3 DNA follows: TGTGCCAGCTCAGCTGCACAGGGGAGTCCGCCCGGGGAGCTGTTTTTT.